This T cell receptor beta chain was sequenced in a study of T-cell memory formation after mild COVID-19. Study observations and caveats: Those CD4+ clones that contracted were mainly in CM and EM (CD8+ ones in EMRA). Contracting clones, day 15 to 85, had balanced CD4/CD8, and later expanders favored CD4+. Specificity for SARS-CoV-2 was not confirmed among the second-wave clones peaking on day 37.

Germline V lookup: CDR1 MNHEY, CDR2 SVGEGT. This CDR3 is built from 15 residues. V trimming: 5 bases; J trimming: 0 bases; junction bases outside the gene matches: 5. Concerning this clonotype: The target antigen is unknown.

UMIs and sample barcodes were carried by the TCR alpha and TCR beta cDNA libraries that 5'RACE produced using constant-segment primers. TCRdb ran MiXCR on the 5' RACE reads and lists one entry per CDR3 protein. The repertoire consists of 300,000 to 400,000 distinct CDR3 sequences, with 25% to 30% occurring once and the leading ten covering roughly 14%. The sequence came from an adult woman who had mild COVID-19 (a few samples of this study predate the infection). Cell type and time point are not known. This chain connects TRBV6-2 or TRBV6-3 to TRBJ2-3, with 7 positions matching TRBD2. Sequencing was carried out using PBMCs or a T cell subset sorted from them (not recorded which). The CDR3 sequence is CASSASGSSTDTQYF. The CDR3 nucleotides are TGTGCCAGCAGTGCTAGCGGATCTAGCACAGATACGCAGTATTTT.